This TCR beta chain emerged from a study of T cells after yellow fever vaccination. Study results and caveats: Overall, a small share of clonotypes was seen in both CD4 and CD8 compartments. Researchers report a weaker secondary response that nonetheless peaked faster, day 5 versus 15. Most clones from primary vaccination resurfaced after the booster (about 95% CD4, 75% to 90% CD8).

Germline values: CDR1 MGHRA, CDR2 YSYEKL. CDR3 size: 14 residues. Trimming shortened V by 4 bases and J by 11 bases, and 18 bases separated the two germline ends. 5'RACE template switching added a universal primer site and UMIs to TCR cDNA. Each CDR3 protein is one row after TCRdb ran MiXCR on the 5' RACE reads. The table shows 450,000 to 600,000 distinct CDR3 sequences, with around 17% occurring only once. There are a few counts of this clonotype. The antigen is undetermined. The V and J genes are TRBV4-1 and TRBJ1-5, with D perhaps TRBD1 (6 bases). Sequenced material: PBMCs, taken about 5 days after the first yellow fever vaccination. This TCR was sampled from a young man who received the YFV17D yellow fever vaccine. The CDR3 loop is CASSLRGGRESQHF. For the CDR3, the DNA is TGCGCCAGCAGCCTCCGTGGGGGCCGAGAGTCCCAGCATTTT.